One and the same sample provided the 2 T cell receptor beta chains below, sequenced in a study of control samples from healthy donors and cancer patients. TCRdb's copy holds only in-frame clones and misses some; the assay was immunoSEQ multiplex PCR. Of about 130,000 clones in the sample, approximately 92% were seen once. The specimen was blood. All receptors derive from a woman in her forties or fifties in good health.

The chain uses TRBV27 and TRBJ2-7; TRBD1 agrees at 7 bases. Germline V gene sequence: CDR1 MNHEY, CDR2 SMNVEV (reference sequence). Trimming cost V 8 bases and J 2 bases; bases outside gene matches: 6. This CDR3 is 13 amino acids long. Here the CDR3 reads CASGPDRPYEQYF. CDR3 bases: TGTGCCAGCGGACCGGACAGGCCCTACGAGCAGTACTTC.

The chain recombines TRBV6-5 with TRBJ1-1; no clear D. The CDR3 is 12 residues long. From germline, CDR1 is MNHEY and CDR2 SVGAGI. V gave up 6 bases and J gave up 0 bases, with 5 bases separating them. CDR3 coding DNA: TGTGCCAGCAGGACCCTGAACACTGAAGCTTTCTTT. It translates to CASRTLNTEAFF.